Presented here are 25 T cell receptor beta chains from one specimen sequenced in a study of T cell changes during pregnancy in multiple sclerosis. The data were produced by immunoSEQ multiplex PCR, yet TCRdb's version contains in-frame clones alone and is incomplete. This table holds roughly 110,000 clones, just under 95% found once. Sequences were derived from peripheral blood, sampled in the third trimester of pregnancy. Receptors originate from a female donor in good health, enrolled as a control in a pregnancy study.

The sample holds one count of this clone. The chain couples TRBV30 to TRBJ2-7; D gene unclear. CDR1 and CDR2 (germline): GTSNPN, SVGIG (reference sequence). Trimming stripped 4 bases from V and 1 base from J, with 5 bases between. The CDR3 loop spans 11 amino acids. Here the CDR3 reads CAWTRSYEQYF. The CDR3 coding sequence is TGTGCCTGGACGCGTTCCTACGAGCAGTACTTC.

The genes are TRBV5-5 and TRBJ2-2, with TRBD1 matching over 7 bases. The CDR3 has 15 amino acids. Losses at the gene ends were 2 bases for V and 2 bases for J; bases not matched to a gene: 3. Germline-derived CDR1 and CDR2 are SGHKS and YYEKEE (reference sequence). This chain's CDR3 is CASSLQGSNTGELFF. The CDR3 nucleotides read TGTGCCAGCAGCTTACAGGGGTCTAACACCGGGGAGCTGTTTTTT.

This chain's CDR3 is CASSPPGRSGEQYF. Here the CDR3 DNA reads TGTGCCAGCTCACCACCTGGCAGATCAGGCGAGCAGTACTTC. The chain is built from TRBV18 and TRBJ2-7; D gene ambiguous. Trimming took 0 bases from V and 6 from J, leaving 12 bases between them. The CDR3 contains 14 residues. Germline V CDR1 and CDR2: KGHSH, LQKENI.

The rearrangement uses TRBV29-1 and TRBJ1-4; a possible D gene is TRBD1 (5 bases). CDR1 SQVTM and CDR2 ANQGSEA come from the germline V gene. V lost 4 bases, J lost 5 bases, and 11 bases lay in between. The CDR3 covers 13 residues. Here the CDR3 reads CSVGGWGNEKLFF. The CDR3 DNA is TGCAGCGTTGGGGGTTGGGGCAATGAAAAACTGTTTTTT.

CDR3 in DNA: TGCGCCAGCAGTTTTTGGACAGGGGATTTTGCAACTAATGAAAAACTGTTTTTT. It is translated as CASSFWTGDFATNEKLFF. The J gene is TRBJ1-4, the V gene TRBV5-1; 9 bases line up with TRBD1. The trim removed 5 bases at V and 0 bases at J, leaving 11 bases unmatched. CDR1 and CDR2 from the germline V gene are SGHRS and YFSETQ. CDR3 length: 18 residues.

V usage is TRBV30 and J usage is TRBJ2-5; possibly TRBD1 for D (6 bases). With 6 bases removed from V and 5 bases from J, the gap between germline ends came to 16 bases. Germline V gene data show CDR1 as GTSNPN and CDR2 as SVGIG (reference sequence). The CDR3 extends over 13 amino acids. The CDR3: CACRKQGPETQYF. The CDR3 DNA reads as TGTGCCTGCCGAAAACAGGGCCCGGAGACCCAGTACTTC. The full variable domain, in which reference TRBV30 and TRBJ2-5 provide the parts outside the CDR3, is SQTIHQWPATLVQPVGSPLSLECTVEGTSNPNLYWYRQAAGRGLQLLFYSVGIGQISSEVPQNLSASRPQDRQFILSSKKLLLSDSGFYLCACRKQGPETQYFGPGTRLLVL.

The chain uses TRBV5-4 and TRBJ1-4; D is possibly TRBD1 (6 bases). With 3 bases removed from V and 6 bases from J, the gap between germline ends came to 12 bases. The CDR3 sequence is 14 residues long. Germline CDR1 and CDR2: SGHNT and YYREEE (reference sequence). The CDR3 is CASSSDSRDEKLFF. Written as DNA, the CDR3 is TGTGCCAGCAGCTCGGACAGCCGAGATGAAAAACTGTTTTTT.

The chain links TRBV27 to TRBJ1-1; TRBD1 agrees at 7 bases. With 6 bases clipped from V and 0 bases from J, the junction kept 4 bases outside the gene matches. Germline-derived CDR1 and CDR2 are MNHEY and SMNVEV (reference sequence). This CDR3 spans 14 amino acids. CDR3 nucleotides: TGTGCCAGCAGGTCGACAGGGATGAACACTGAAGCTTTCTTT. Protein sequence: CASRSTGMNTEAFF.

The rearrangement links TRBV4-2 to TRBJ2-3; possible D gene TRBD2, 7 bases. Trimming took 0 bases from V and 6 from J, leaving 16 bases between them. CDR1 and CDR2 from the germline V gene are LGHNA and YNFKEQ. The CDR3 runs to 16 residues. The CDR3 loop reads CASSQDGRRGADTQYF. CDR3 DNA sequence: TGTGCCAGCAGCCAAGACGGCCGACGGGGGGCCGATACGCAGTATTTT.

The rearrangement joins TRBV12-5 to TRBJ2-3; 9 positions match TRBD2. The CDR3 has 17 residues. The V gene's germline CDR1 is LGHNT and CDR2 FRNRAP. Losses at the gene ends were 6 bases for V and 1 base for J; bases not matched to a gene: 11. The CDR3 DNA is TGTGCTAGTGGCCTTTTCGGGGTAGCGGGGGGCACAGATACGCAGTATTTT. Encoded protein: CASGLFGVAGGTDTQYF.

V gene TRBV11-3 combines with J gene TRBJ2-5, with TRBD1 identical over 7 bases. The germline V gene has CDR1 SGHNT and CDR2 YENEEA. This CDR3 region has 16 residues. V gave up 2 bases and J gave up 4 bases; unmatched junction bases: 10. In DNA, the CDR3 is TGTGCCAGCAGCTTAAGGTGGGGCAGGGGGTCAGAGACCCAGTACTTC. Translating it yields CASSLRWGRGSETQYF. The entire variable domain, with the rest obtained from reference TRBV11-3 and TRBJ2-5, is as follows: EAGVVQSPRYKIIEKKQPVAFWCNPISGHNTLYWYLQNLGQGPELLIRYENEEAVDDSQLPKDRFSAERLKGVDSTLKIQPAELGDSAVYLCASSLRWGRGSETQYFGPGTRLLVL.

The J gene is TRBJ2-5, the V gene TRBV18; TRBD2 aligns across 9 bases. Per germline, CDR1 KGHSH and CDR2 LQKENI. V was clipped by 1 base and J by 5 bases; unmatched bases: 5. This CDR3 is 15 amino acids long. CDR3 nucleotide sequence: TGTGCCAGCTCACCACTAGCGGGGGCGATGGAGACCCAGTACTTC. Translation gives CASSPLAGAMETQYF.

The rearrangement uses TRBV7-9 and TRBJ1-1, with D possibly matching TRBD1 (5 bases). The germline V gene has CDR1 SEHNR and CDR2 FQNEAQ (reference sequence). V was cut by 0 bases and J by 5 bases, with 10 bases left in between. CDR3 length: 14 amino acids. Here the CDR3 reads CASSLARGETEAFF. In DNA form, the CDR3 reads TGTGCCAGCAGCTTAGCTCGGGGGGAGACTGAAGCTTTCTTT. The entire variable domain, with the rest obtained from reference TRBV7-9 and TRBJ1-1, is as follows: DTGVSQNPRHKITKRGQNVTFRCDPISEHNRLYWYRQTLGQGPEFLTYFQNEAQLEKSRLLSDRFSAERPKGSFSTLEIQRTEQGDSAMYLCASSLARGETEAFFGQGTRLTVV.

This chain uses TRBV11-3 with TRBJ2-5, with 14 bases that match TRBD2. CDR1 and CDR2 (germline): SGHNT, YENEEA. The CDR3 loop spans 17 amino acids. Unmatched junction bases numbered 3, after V lost 1 base and J lost 2 bases. The CDR3 here is CASSLGGTSGGQETQYF. The CDR3 DNA follows: TGTGCCAGCAGCTTAGGAGGGACTAGCGGGGGTCAAGAGACCCAGTACTTC.

The rearrangement links TRBV6-6 to TRBJ1-3, with 8 bases that match TRBD1. The CDR3 runs 14 residues. Germline V gene lookup returns CDR1 MNHNY and CDR2 SVGAGI (reference sequence). Unmatched junction bases numbered 11, after V lost 7 bases and J lost 9 bases. CDR3 loop: CASIGQGSVSTIYF. Written as DNA, the CDR3 is TGTGCCAGCATCGGACAGGGCTCTGTAAGCACCATATATTTT.

The chain's CDR3 is CASSFTVTELFF. Here the CDR3 DNA reads TGTGCCAGCAGCTTTACTGTAACGGAGCTGTTTTTT. The chain is built from TRBV7-2 and TRBJ2-2; D ambiguous. The CDR3 contains 12 residues. The V end was cut by 3 bases, the J end by 10 bases, with 9 bases between. Germline V gene data show CDR1 as SGHTA and CDR2 as FQGNSA.

This chain joins TRBV7-9 and TRBJ2-3, with D possibly being TRBD1 (5 bases). Germline values: CDR1 SEHNR, CDR2 FQNEAQ (reference sequence). Trimming left V 4 bases short and J 2 bases short, with 16 bases between. This CDR3 spans 16 amino acids. CDR3 amino acids: CASSYRRLQDTDTQYF. CDR3 bases: TGTGCCAGCAGCTATCGACGCTTACAGGACACAGATACGCAGTATTTT. Variable domain in full (rest from reference TRBV7-9 and TRBJ2-3): DTGVSQNPRHKITKRGQNVTFRCDPISEHNRLYWYRQTLGQGPEFLTYFQNEAQLEKSRLLSDRFSAERPKGSFSTLEIQRTEQGDSAMYLCASSYRRLQDTDTQYFGPGTRLTVL.

CDR3 region: CASSAGTSGHNEQFF. The CDR3 bases are TGCGCCAGCAGCGCAGGGACTAGCGGGCACAATGAGCAGTTCTTC. This chain links TRBV4-3 with TRBJ2-1, with TRBD2 matching over 12 bases. The ends lost 5 bases at V and 5 bases at J; junction bases unmatched: 4. The CDR3 spans 15 residues. Germline V CDR1 and CDR2: LGHNA, YSLEER.

The CDR3 region is CASSQEVSSGNTIYF. The CDR3 DNA reads TGTGCCAGCAGCCAAGAAGTGAGCTCTGGAAACACCATATATTTT. The genes are TRBV4-2 and TRBJ1-3, with D unclear. The CDR3 runs 15 residues. CDR1 is LGHNA and CDR2 is YNFKEQ in the germline V gene. V was pared by 0 bases and J by 0 bases, with 6 bases between.

The V gene is TRBV4-3, the J gene TRBJ2-1; 8 bases align to TRBD1. The CDR3 has 12 residues. Germline CDR1 is LGHNA and CDR2 is YSLEER. Trimming cost V 5 bases and J 9 bases; bases outside gene matches: 3. The DNA for the CDR3 is TGCGCCAGCAGCGCAGGGGGCGTTGAGCAGTTCTTC. Amino acids: CASSAGGVEQFF.

The V and J genes are TRBV5-1 and TRBJ2-2, with 8 nucleotides matching TRBD2. This CDR3 is built from 15 residues. V lost 4 bases, J lost 2 bases, and 4 bases stayed unmatched. Germline loops: CDR1 SGHRS, CDR2 YFSETQ. For the CDR3, the DNA is TGCGCCAGCAGCCCGGGACTAGTCAACACCGGGGAGCTGTTTTTT. Its translation is CASSPGLVNTGELFF.

The genes are TRBV6-5 and TRBJ1-1, with a possible D match to TRBD1 (5 bases). The CDR3 sequence is 15 residues long. From germline, CDR1 is MNHEY and CDR2 SVGAGI. Trimming stripped 4 bases from V and 1 base from J, with 13 bases between. The CDR3 region is CASSFGGVRNTEAFF. CDR3 nucleotides: TGTGCCAGCAGTTTTGGGGGGGTACGGAACACTGAAGCTTTCTTT.

The genes are TRBV5-1 and TRBJ2-7; TRBD2 agrees at 9 bases. The germline V gene encodes CDR1 SGHRS and CDR2 YFSETQ. There are 14 residues in the CDR3. After removal of 5 bases from V and 4 bases from J, the junction contained 7 bases not matched to a gene. The CDR3 DNA reads TGCGCCAGCAGTGGGGGCAGCGGGGGGTACGAGCAGTACTTC. Amino acids: CASSGGSGGYEQYF.

The rearrangement uses TRBV5-4 and TRBJ2-2, with D maybe TRBD2 (6 bases). The CDR3 spans 15 residues. V lost 5 bases to trimming and J lost 5 bases, with 16 bases between them. The germline V gene encodes CDR1 SGHNT and CDR2 YYREEE (reference sequence). CDR3 protein: CASRQSGVRTGELFF. The CDR3 nucleotides are TGTGCCAGCAGACAATCGGGGGTTCGGACCGGGGAGCTGTTTTTT. Using reference TRBV5-4 and TRBJ2-2 for the parts outside the CDR3, the full variable domain is ETGVTQSPTHLIKTRGQQVTLRCSSQSGHNTVSWYQQALGQGPQFIFQYYREEENGRGNFPPRFSGLQFPNYSSELNVNALELDDSALYLCASRQSGVRTGELFFGEGSRLTVL.

The V call is TRBV7-2, the J call TRBJ2-7; 9 bases are shared with TRBD2. The CDR3 has 16 residues. CDR1 is SGHTA and CDR2 is FQGNSA in the germline V gene. V was clipped by 5 bases and J by 0 bases; unmatched bases: 8. DNA of the CDR3: TGTGCCAGCAGCCCTATCGAGCGGGGGGCCTCCTACGAGCAGTACTTC. This translates into CASSPIERGASYEQYF. The whole variable domain, filled in from reference TRBV7-2 and TRBJ2-7, reads GAGVSQSPSNKVTEKGKDVELRCDPISGHTALYWYRQSLGQGLEFLIYFQGNSAPDKSGLPSDRFSAERTGGSVSTLTIQRTQQEDSAVYLCASSPIERGASYEQYFGPGTRLTVT.